This record concerns one T cell receptor beta chain sequence. The data derive from a study of T cells after yellow fever vaccination. Germline V gene lookup returns CDR1 SEHNR and CDR2 FQNEAQ (reference sequence). CDR3 length equals 15 residues. V shed 3 bases and J shed 0 bases, with 10 bases lying between them. MiXCR, run by TCRdb on the 5' RACE reads, gives a single entry per CDR3 protein. The sample has roughly 300,000 distinct CDR3 sequences, about 6.6% seen once. This material consisted of PBMCs, taken 45 days after the first yellow fever vaccination. This chain connects TRBV7-9 to TRBJ2-3, with D possibly being TRBD2 (6 bases). The TCR was taken from a man aged 18 to 30 who received the YFV17D yellow fever vaccine. CDR3 protein: CASSFPGTSTDTQYF. In DNA form, the CDR3 reads TGTGCCAGCAGCTTCCCGGGGACTAGCACAGATACGCAGTATTTT.